A selection of T cell receptor beta chains follows, all from one sample in a study of blood T cell repertoires in COVID-19. Method: immunoSEQ multiplex PCR; TCRdb's copy keeps in-frame clones and lacks some. Of roughly 100,000 clones listed, roughly 84% are singletons. The specimen sequenced was peripheral blood. These receptors were collected from a man in his 70s with active or convalescent COVID-19. Both conserved end residues are part of each CDR3. The D gene is left open where the match is weak. Rows give clone size only sometimes, using once, few, many, or a class for an expanded clone.

d_gene: TRBD1; j_gene: TRBJ1-2; v_gene: TRBV5-4; abundance: .; CDR3aa: CASSRGQGYDYGYTF; CDR3nt: TGTGCCAGCAGCAGGGGACAGGGTTACGACTATGGCTACACCTTC
d_gene: .; j_gene: TRBJ2-3; v_gene: TRBV18; abundance: .; CDR3aa: CASSPGTPQGTDTQYF; CDR3nt: TGTGCCAGCTCACCCGGGACTCCCCAAGGCACAGATACGCAGTATTTT
d_gene: TRBD2; j_gene: TRBJ2-7; v_gene: TRBV2; abundance: once; CDR3aa: CASRGTGTRYYEQYF; CDR3nt: TGTGCCAGCCGGGGGACCGGGACTAGGTACTACGAGCAGTACTTC
d_gene: TRBD2; j_gene: TRBJ2-3; v_gene: TRBV7-3; abundance: .; CDR3aa: CASSSPKGLAGVDTQYF; CDR3nt: TGTGCCAGCAGCTCTCCGAAGGGACTAGCGGGGGTGGATACGCAGTATTTT
d_gene: TRBD1; j_gene: TRBJ2-1; v_gene: TRBV2; abundance: .; CDR3aa: CASRTGENEQFF; CDR3nt: TGTGCCAGCCGGACAGGGGAGAATGAGCAGTTCTTC
d_gene: .; j_gene: TRBJ2-5; v_gene: TRBV2; abundance: .; CDR3aa: CASSEIRQGGFQYF; CDR3nt: TGTGCCAGCAGTGAAATTCGGCAGGGCGGTTTCCAGTACTTC
d_gene: TRBD1; j_gene: TRBJ1-2; v_gene: TRBV18; abundance: .; CDR3aa: CASSSRQGANYGYTF; CDR3nt: TGTGCCAGCTCATCTAGACAGGGGGCGAACTATGGCTACACCTTC
d_gene: TRBD1; j_gene: TRBJ2-7; v_gene: TRBV25-1; abundance: .; CDR3aa: CASSGTGGLYEQYF; CDR3nt: TGTGCCAGCAGTGGGACAGGGGGTTTATACGAGCAGTACTTC
d_gene: TRBD2; j_gene: TRBJ2-5; v_gene: TRBV11-2; abundance: .; CDR3aa: CASSSTAGGGETQYF; CDR3nt: TGTGCCAGCAGTTCAACGGCGGGGGGCGGGGAGACCCAGTACTTC
d_gene: .; j_gene: TRBJ1-2; v_gene: TRBV4-2; abundance: .; CDR3aa: CASSLGPDYFDGYTF; CDR3nt: TGTGCCAGCAGCCTCGGGCCCGACTATTTCGACGGCTACACCTTC
d_gene: .; j_gene: TRBJ2-4; v_gene: TRBV25-1; abundance: once; CDR3aa: CASSERGGKNIQYF; CDR3nt: TGTGCCAGCAGTGAGAGGGGGGGAAAAAACATTCAGTACTTC
d_gene: .; j_gene: TRBJ1-4; v_gene: TRBV10-3; abundance: .; CDR3aa: CAIRTGLGTNEKLFF; CDR3nt: TGTGCCATCAGGACAGGCCTGGGGACTAATGAAAAACTGTTTTTT
d_gene: TRBD2; j_gene: TRBJ2-7; v_gene: TRBV5-6; abundance: .; CDR3aa: CASSRTFAASGGRSEQYF; CDR3nt: TGTGCCAGCAGCCGTACTTTCGCGGCCAGCGGGGGGAGGAGCGAGCAGTACTTC
d_gene: TRBD1; j_gene: TRBJ2-7; v_gene: TRBV6-5; abundance: .; CDR3aa: CASSYNGQGPYEQYF; CDR3nt: TGTGCCAGCAGTTACAACGGACAGGGGCCCTACGAGCAGTACTTC
d_gene: TRBD1; j_gene: TRBJ1-1; v_gene: TRBV18; abundance: once; CDR3aa: CASSRLLQGADTEAFF; CDR3nt: TGTGCCAGCTCACGGTTATTACAGGGGGCTGACACTGAAGCTTTCTTT
d_gene: .; j_gene: TRBJ1-1; v_gene: TRBV5-1; abundance: .; CDR3aa: CASSFLAGANTEAFF; CDR3nt: TGCGCCAGCAGCTTTTTGGCGGGGGCTAACACTGAAGCTTTCTTT
d_gene: TRBD2; j_gene: TRBJ2-1; v_gene: TRBV5-1; abundance: .; CDR3aa: CASSLASGGAFNEQFF; CDR3nt: TGCGCCAGCAGCTTGGCCAGCGGGGGGGCCTTTAATGAGCAGTTCTTC
d_gene: TRBD1; j_gene: TRBJ1-3; v_gene: TRBV28; abundance: .; CDR3aa: CASTTGGSGNTIYF; CDR3nt: TGTGCCAGCACCACAGGGGGTTCAGGAAACACCATATATTTT
d_gene: TRBD1; j_gene: TRBJ2-5; v_gene: TRBV10-3; abundance: .; CDR3aa: CAISESTGEETQYF; CDR3nt: TGTGCCATCAGTGAGTCGACAGGGGAAGAGACCCAGTACTTC
d_gene: .; j_gene: TRBJ1-1; v_gene: TRBV2; abundance: .; CDR3aa: CATQAGSGAPTEAFF; CDR3nt: TGTGCCACCCAAGCGGGGTCTGGGGCTCCCACTGAAGCTTTCTTT
d_gene: .; j_gene: TRBJ1-1; v_gene: TRBV5-4; abundance: .; CDR3aa: CASSLQLMNTEAFF; CDR3nt: TGTGCCAGCAGCTTGCAACTCATGAACACTGAAGCTTTCTTT
d_gene: .; j_gene: TRBJ1-1; v_gene: TRBV4-1; abundance: .; CDR3aa: CASSRQMNTEAFF; CDR3nt: TGCGCCAGCAGTCGACAGATGAACACTGAAGCTTTCTTT
d_gene: .; j_gene: TRBJ2-4; v_gene: TRBV7-9; abundance: .; CDR3aa: CASSVVTVAKNIQYF; CDR3nt: TGTGCCAGCAGCGTAGTAACAGTCGCCAAAAACATTCAGTACTTC
d_gene: TRBD1; j_gene: TRBJ1-6; v_gene: TRBV4-1; abundance: .; CDR3aa: CASSRGQGDNSPLHF; CDR3nt: TGCGCCAGCAGTCGTGGACAGGGTGATAATTCACCCCTCCACTTT
d_gene: .; j_gene: TRBJ1-5; v_gene: TRBV9; abundance: .; CDR3aa: CASSPSEGAYQPQHF; CDR3nt: TGTGCCAGCAGCCCCAGTGAAGGGGCCTATCAGCCCCAGCATTTT
d_gene: .; j_gene: TRBJ1-1; v_gene: TRBV7-2; abundance: .; CDR3aa: CASSLGQPTEAFF; CDR3nt: TGTGCCAGCAGCTTAGGACAGCCCACTGAAGCTTTCTTT
d_gene: TRBD1; j_gene: TRBJ2-4; v_gene: TRBV25-1; abundance: .; CDR3aa: CASSEPRTGGNIQYF; CDR3nt: TGTGCCAGCAGTGAACCAAGGACAGGGGGGAACATTCAGTACTTC
d_gene: TRBD1; j_gene: TRBJ2-1; v_gene: TRBV5-8; abundance: .; CDR3aa: CASSPPGQGGNEQFF; CDR3nt: TGTGCCAGCAGTCCCCCGGGACAGGGAGGGAATGAGCAGTTCTTC
d_gene: TRBD1; j_gene: TRBJ2-1; v_gene: TRBV7-2; abundance: .; CDR3aa: CASSLRTGIPYNEQFF; CDR3nt: TGTGCCAGCAGCCTCCGGACAGGGATTCCCTACAATGAGCAGTTCTTC
d_gene: .; j_gene: TRBJ1-2; v_gene: TRBV7-2; abundance: .; CDR3aa: CASIFLGGGGNYGYTF; CDR3nt: TGTGCCAGCATATTCTTAGGGGGGGGTGGTAACTATGGCTACACCTTC
d_gene: TRBD2; j_gene: TRBJ2-5; v_gene: TRBV5-6; abundance: .; CDR3aa: CASSLATSGKETQYF; CDR3nt: TGTGCCAGCAGCTTGGCTACTAGCGGGAAAGAGACCCAGTACTTC
d_gene: .; j_gene: TRBJ2-1; v_gene: TRBV2; abundance: few; CDR3aa: CASSDDQGGYNEQFF; CDR3nt: TGTGCCAGCAGCGATGATCAGGGGGGTTACAATGAGCAGTTCTTC
d_gene: .; j_gene: TRBJ2-3; v_gene: TRBV5-8; abundance: .; CDR3aa: CASSLRAGQGTDTQYF; CDR3nt: TGTGCCAGCAGCTTGAGAGCTGGACAAGGCACAGATACGCAGTATTTT
d_gene: .; j_gene: TRBJ2-7; v_gene: TRBV7-2; abundance: .; CDR3aa: CASSPYRVSYEQYF; CDR3nt: TGTGCCAGCAGCCCATACAGGGTATCCTACGAGCAGTACTTC
d_gene: TRBD1; j_gene: TRBJ2-1; v_gene: TRBV5-1; abundance: .; CDR3aa: CASSLAAGGNEQFF; CDR3nt: TGCGCCAGCAGCTTGGCAGCAGGGGGCAATGAGCAGTTCTTC
d_gene: TRBD2; j_gene: TRBJ2-5; v_gene: TRBV6-6; abundance: .; CDR3aa: CASRLAGSTAEETQYF; CDR3nt: TGTGCCAGCAGACTAGCGGGATCTACCGCCGAAGAGACCCAGTACTTC
d_gene: .; j_gene: TRBJ2-1; v_gene: TRBV6-2/TRBV6-3; abundance: once; CDR3aa: CASSYGANRYNEQFF; CDR3nt: TGTGCCAGCAGTTACGGGGCTAACCGCTACAATGAGCAGTTCTTC
d_gene: .; j_gene: TRBJ1-2; v_gene: TRBV19; abundance: .; CDR3aa: CASSVQGNYGYTF; CDR3nt: TGTGCCAGTAGTGTGCAGGGGAACTATGGCTACACCTTC
d_gene: .; j_gene: TRBJ2-6; v_gene: TRBV7-6; abundance: .; CDR3aa: CASSLNRAGANVLTF; CDR3nt: TGTGCCAGCAGCCTCAACAGGGCTGGGGCCAACGTCCTGACTTTC
d_gene: TRBD1; j_gene: TRBJ1-1; v_gene: TRBV6-5; abundance: .; CDR3aa: CASSYQGVTEAFF; CDR3nt: TGTGCCAGCAGTTACCAGGGGGTTACTGAAGCTTTCTTT
d_gene: .; j_gene: TRBJ1-5; v_gene: TRBV27; abundance: .; CDR3aa: CASSLSGGRYSNQPQHF; CDR3nt: TGTGCCAGCAGTTTATCGGGGGGACGGTATAGCAATCAGCCCCAGCATTTT